The 10 T cell receptor beta chains below were found in one sample sequenced in a study of blood T cell repertoires in COVID-19. The data were produced by immunoSEQ multiplex PCR, yet TCRdb's version contains in-frame clones alone and is incomplete. The sample holds about 94,000 clones, around 86% seen once. Sequencing was carried out using peripheral blood. These receptors all come from a woman of 80 years or more with acute or convalescent COVID-19.

The J gene is TRBJ2-5, the V gene TRBV5-1; D call uncertain. The CDR3 totals 12 residues. V dropped 5 bases and J dropped 2 bases, with 7 bases sitting between them. Germline V gene sequence: CDR1 SGHRS, CDR2 YFSETQ. In DNA form, the CDR3 reads TGCGCCAGCAGTGTCAGGCAAGAGACCCAGTACTTC. This gives the protein CASSVRQETQYF. The full variable domain, with the rest looked up from reference TRBV5-1 and TRBJ2-5, is KAGVTQTPRYLIKTRGQQVTLSCSPISGHRSVSWYQQTPGQGLQFLFEYFSETQRNKGNFPGRFSGRQFSNSRSEMNVSTLELGDSALYLCASSVRQETQYFGPGTRLLVL.

The CDR3 protein is CATSRDATNEKLFF. The CDR3 bases are TGTGCCACCAGCAGAGACGCAACTAATGAAAAACTGTTTTTT. The V gene is TRBV15, the J gene TRBJ1-4; D unresolved. This CDR3 has 14 amino acids. Germline V lookup: CDR1 LNHNV, CDR2 YYDKDF (reference sequence). Between the trimmed V and J ends, which lost 0 bases and 0 bases, there was a span of 2 bases.

V usage is TRBV5-5 and J usage is TRBJ2-3; D is perhaps TRBD1 (8 bases). Germline-derived CDR1 and CDR2 are SGHKS and YYEKEE (reference sequence). CDR3 length: 18 amino acids. Trimming cost V 5 bases and J 4 bases, with 26 bases left between them. The CDR3 DNA sequence: TGTGCCAGCAGACTGGTGCCTACGTCTACAGGGGGGGCAGATACGCAGTATTTT. This encodes CASRLVPTSTGGADTQYF.

V is TRBV6-5 and J is TRBJ1-1, with D maybe TRBD1 (6 bases). The CDR3 sequence is 14 residues long. Trimming shortened V by 5 bases and J by 5 bases, and 15 bases separated the two germline ends. Germline CDR1 MNHEY, CDR2 SVGAGI. The CDR3 DNA is TGTGCCAGCAGTCAGTCAGGGGCTGATACTGAAGCTTTCTTT. This sequence encodes CASSQSGADTEAFF.

V usage is TRBV4-2 and J usage is TRBJ2-5, with D possibly being TRBD1 (5 bases). The CDR3 length is 14 residues. The V gene lost 0 bases and the J gene lost 5 bases, with 10 bases spanning the gap. Germline V gene data show CDR1 as LGHNA and CDR2 as YNFKEQ. The CDR3 DNA reads as TGTGCCAGCAGCCAAGATATCAGGGTGGAGACCCAGTACTTC. This sequence encodes CASSQDIRVETQYF.

This clone has just a few counts. The chain couples TRBV19 to TRBJ2-2; D may be TRBD1 (5 bases). V dropped 5 bases and J dropped 4 bases, with 14 bases sitting between them. CDR1 LNHDA and CDR2 SQIVND come from the germline V gene (reference sequence). CDR3 length: 15 residues. The CDR3 spells CASSLGQGGTGELFF. In nucleotides, the CDR3 is TGTGCCAGTAGTTTAGGTCAGGGTGGCACCGGGGAGCTGTTTTTT.

Comments on this clone: Other DNA sequences within the sample encode an identical CDR3. The V call is TRBV18, the J call TRBJ2-5, with 7 positions matching TRBD1. J lost 3 bases, V lost 3 bases, and 1 base had no gene match. CDR1 is KGHSH, CDR2 LQKENI, per germline. The CDR3 consists of 13 residues. The CDR3 here is CASSPGTEETQYF. Here the CDR3 DNA reads TGTGCCAGCTCACCCGGGACAGAAGAGACCCAGTACTTC.

This sequence joins TRBV24-1 and TRBJ2-1, with TRBD1 matching over 9 bases. V shed 4 bases, J shed 10 bases, and the junction held 13 bases outside the gene matches. The CDR3 runs 16 residues. Germline loops: CDR1 KGHDR, CDR2 SFDVKD. CDR3 loop: CATSDRGQGIYGEQFF. The DNA of the CDR3 is TGTGCCACCAGTGACCGGGGACAGGGCATTTATGGGGAGCAGTTCTTC.

The rearrangement uses TRBV6-5 and TRBJ1-6, with a possible D match to TRBD1 (6 bases). V was trimmed by 8 bases and J by 7 bases, leaving 18 bases between them. Per germline, CDR1 MNHEY and CDR2 SVGAGI. The CDR3 consists of 15 residues. This chain's CDR3 is CASSRNRETNSPLHF. CDR3 sequence (DNA): TGTGCCAGCTCCCGTAACAGGGAAACCAATTCACCCCTCCACTTT.

In DNA form, the CDR3 reads TGTGCCAGCAGCATGGGGACTAGCGGGGCGCAAGAGACCCAGTACTTC. Amino acid sequence: CASSMGTSGAQETQYF. The V and J genes are TRBV5-8 and TRBJ2-5, with 13 bases matching TRBD2. Germline CDR1 and CDR2: SGHTS and YDEGEE. The CDR3 totals 16 residues. J lost 2 bases, V lost 4 bases, and 5 bases had no gene match.